Sequencing of this T cell receptor (beta chain) was carried out in a study of early T cells in non-severe SARS-CoV-2 infection. The germline V gene encodes CDR1 MGHDK and CDR2 SYGVNS. V gave up 1 base and J gave up 6 bases, with 15 bases separating them. There are 15 residues in the CDR3. Individual cDNA molecules were tagged with unique molecular identifiers. TCRdb reprocessed the 5' RACE reads with MiXCR, giving one entry per CDR3 protein. The sample lists about 61,000 distinct CDR3 sequences, around 12% occurring once. Findings of the study overall: A preference for anti-spike CD8 responses marked VDJdb matching, which missed private and CD4 specificities.

This clonotype was seen at least ten times. The antigen remains unidentified. The sequence came from an adult who was a healthcare worker with PCR-confirmed SARS-CoV-2 infection or an uninfected control (not recorded which). The donor label of this sample is uncertain. The rearrangement links TRBV25-1 to TRBJ2-5; the D call may be TRBD1 or TRBD2 (7 bases each). The specimen comprised whole blood, sampled at baseline. CDR3 in amino acids: CASSESGQGGKTQYF. CDR3 nucleotide sequence: TGTGCCAGCAGTGAATCTGGGCAGGGGGGGAAGACCCAGTACTTC.